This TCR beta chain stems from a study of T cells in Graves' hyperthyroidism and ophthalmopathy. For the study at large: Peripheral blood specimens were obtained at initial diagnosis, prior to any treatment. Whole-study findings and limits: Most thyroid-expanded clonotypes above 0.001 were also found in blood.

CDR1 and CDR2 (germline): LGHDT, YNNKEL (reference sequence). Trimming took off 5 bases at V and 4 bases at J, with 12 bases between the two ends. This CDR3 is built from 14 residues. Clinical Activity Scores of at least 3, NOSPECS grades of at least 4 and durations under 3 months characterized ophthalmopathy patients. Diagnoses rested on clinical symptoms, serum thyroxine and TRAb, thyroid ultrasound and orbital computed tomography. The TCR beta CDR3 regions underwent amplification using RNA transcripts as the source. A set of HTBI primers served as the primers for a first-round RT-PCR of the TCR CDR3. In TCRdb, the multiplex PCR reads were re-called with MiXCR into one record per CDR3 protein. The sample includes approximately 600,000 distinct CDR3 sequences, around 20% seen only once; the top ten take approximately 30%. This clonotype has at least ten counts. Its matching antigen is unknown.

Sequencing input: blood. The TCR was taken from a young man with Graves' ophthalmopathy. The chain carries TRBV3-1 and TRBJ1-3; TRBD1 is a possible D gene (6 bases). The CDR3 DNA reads TGTGCCAGCAGCGGGGGGGCAGGAGGAAACACCATATATTTT. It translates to CASSGGAGGNTIYF.